This entry describes one T cell receptor (beta chain). The sample originates from a study of shared clonotypes between healthy human individuals. Positively selected for CCR7, the CD45RO-negative cells used as naive CD8 cells excluded terminally differentiated effector memory CD45RA+ cells. Sequencing used immunoSEQ multiplex PCR; TCRdb keeps in-frame clones, though not all of them. The sample has roughly 1,800,000 clones; over 85% are singletons. V shed 7 bases and J 4 bases; nucleotides not matched to a gene: 0. The CDR3 is 12 amino acids. The V gene's germline CDR1 is MDHEN and CDR2 SYDVKM. The TCR was taken from a man younger than 35 in good health. The specimen was naive CD8+ T cells sorted from blood. The chain has TRBV28 and TRBJ2-1, with 8 bases fitting TRBD2. For the CDR3, the DNA is TGTGCCAGCACGGGAGGGTACAATGAGCAGTTCTTC. This codes for CASTGGYNEQFF.